This TCR beta chain was captured by sequencing in a study of blood T cell repertoires in COVID-19. Across the study: Sites across the United States, Italy and Spain contributed samples from acute and convalescent COVID-19. PBMCs, B-cell-depleted T cells, or T cells provided the cDNA or gDNA that made up the material.

Original processing notes: For nucleated cells, counts were estimated from reference gene primer amplification. Data came from immunoSEQ multiplex PCR; TCRdb stores just in-frame clones and leaves some out. That table furnishes V, J and clone size, whereas the DNA furnished D and trimming. Of over 400,000 clones in the sample, 85% to 90% were seen once. This clone has a single count. Seattle patients were enrolled while actively infected and followed longitudinally. Germline V CDR1 and CDR2: LNHDA, SQIVND (reference sequence). The CDR3 has 13 amino acids. Trimming stripped 3 bases from V and 6 bases from J, with 9 bases between.

The sample was peripheral blood. The chain couples TRBV19 to TRBJ2-1; TRBD2 might be the D (6 bases). The clonotype was recovered from a woman aged 45-60 years with COVID-19, enrolled during active disease. CDR3 region: CASSILGGNEQFF. For the CDR3, the DNA is TGTGCCAGTAGTATTCTGGGAGGCAATGAGCAGTTCTTC. The variable domain in full, completed from reference TRBV19 and TRBJ2-1, reads DGGITQSPKYLFRKEGQNVTLSCEQNLNHDAMYWYRQDPGQGLRLIYYSQIVNDFQKGDIAEGYSVSREKKESFPLTVTSAQKNPTAFYLCASSILGGNEQFFGPGTRLTVL.